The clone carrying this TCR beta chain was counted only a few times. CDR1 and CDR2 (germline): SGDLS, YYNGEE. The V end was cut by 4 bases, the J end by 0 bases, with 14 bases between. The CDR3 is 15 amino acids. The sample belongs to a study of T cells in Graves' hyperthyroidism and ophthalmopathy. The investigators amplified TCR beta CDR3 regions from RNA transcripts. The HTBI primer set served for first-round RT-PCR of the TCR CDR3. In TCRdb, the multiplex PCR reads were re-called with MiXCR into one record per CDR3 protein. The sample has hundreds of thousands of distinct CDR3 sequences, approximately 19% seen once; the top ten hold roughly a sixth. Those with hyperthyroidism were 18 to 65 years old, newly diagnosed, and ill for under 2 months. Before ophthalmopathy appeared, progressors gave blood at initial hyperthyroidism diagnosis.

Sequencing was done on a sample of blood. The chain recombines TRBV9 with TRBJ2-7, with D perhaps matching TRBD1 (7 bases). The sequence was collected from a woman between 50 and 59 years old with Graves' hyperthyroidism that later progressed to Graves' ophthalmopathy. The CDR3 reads CASSPRGASSYEQYF. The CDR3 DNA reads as TGTGCCAGCAGCCCCAGGGGGGCTAGCTCCTACGAGCAGTACTTC.